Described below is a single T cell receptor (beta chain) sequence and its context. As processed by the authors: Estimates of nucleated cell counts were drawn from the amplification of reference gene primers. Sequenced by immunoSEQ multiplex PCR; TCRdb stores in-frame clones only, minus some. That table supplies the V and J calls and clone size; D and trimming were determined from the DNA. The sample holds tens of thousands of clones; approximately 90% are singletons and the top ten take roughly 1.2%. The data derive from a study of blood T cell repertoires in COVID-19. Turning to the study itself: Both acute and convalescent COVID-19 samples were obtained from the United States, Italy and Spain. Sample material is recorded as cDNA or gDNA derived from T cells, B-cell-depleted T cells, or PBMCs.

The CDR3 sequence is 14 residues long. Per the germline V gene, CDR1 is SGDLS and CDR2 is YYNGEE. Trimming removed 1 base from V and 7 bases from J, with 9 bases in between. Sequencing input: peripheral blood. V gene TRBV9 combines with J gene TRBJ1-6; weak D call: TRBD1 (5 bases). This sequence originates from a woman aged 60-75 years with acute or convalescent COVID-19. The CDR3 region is CASSVQGANSPLHF. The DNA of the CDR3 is TGTGCCAGCAGCGTACAGGGTGCAAATTCACCCCTCCACTTT.